Below, 11 T cell receptor beta chains from the same sample are listed, as sequenced in a study of post-analysis software for immune sequencing data. Study findings and constraints: Included in a set of 5 or 6 TRBV segments more frequent in patients than controls were TRBV5-6, TRBV5-1 and TRBV20-1.

Unique molecular identifiers were carried by the TCR beta cDNA libraries. TCRdb re-derived calls from the PCR reads in MiXCR, one entry per CDR3 protein. The sample includes 750,000 to 900,000 distinct CDR3 sequences, about 43% of them seen just once. Which antigens these TCRs recognize remains unknown. Specimen: blood. Receptors were obtained from a girl between 10 and 17 years old with multiple sclerosis.

In its sample, this clonotype was seen a few times. The rearrangement joins TRBV6-5 to TRBJ2-5; possibly TRBD2 for D (7 bases). This CDR3 contains 14 residues. Germline V gene lookup returns CDR1 MNHEY and CDR2 SVGAGI. V was trimmed by 7 bases and J by 1 base, leaving 13 bases between them. The CDR3 coding sequence is TGTGCCAGCAAAGGGGGGGTTACCCAAGAGACCCAGTACTTC. Translating gives CASKGGVTQETQYF.

The gene calls are TRBV29-1 and TRBJ1-1, with D hard to call. The CDR3 has 13 residues. Between the trimmed V and J ends, which lost 4 bases and 0 bases, there was a span of 9 bases. Per germline, CDR1 SQVTM and CDR2 ANQGSEA. The CDR3 is CSVVEVMNTEAFF. The CDR3 bases are TGCAGCGTTGTCGAGGTAATGAACACTGAAGCTTTCTTT.

The V call is TRBV4-3, the J call TRBJ2-2; D unresolved. CDR1 is LGHNA and CDR2 is YSLEER in the germline V gene. With 4 bases removed from V and 1 base from J, the gap between germline ends came to 7 bases. The CDR3 loop spans 14 amino acids. The CDR3 DNA reads TGCGCCAGCAGCCCCCCCGGGAACACCGGGGAGCTGTTTTTT. As protein: CASSPPGNTGELFF.

This clonotype came up a few times. The rearrangement joins TRBV7-3 to TRBJ2-3, with a possible D match to TRBD1 (6 bases). CDR1 is SGHTA, CDR2 FQGTGA, per germline. This CDR3 has 13 residues. V lost 3 bases and J lost 6, with 10 bases in between. The CDR3 bases are TGTGCCAGCAGCTTCGACCAGGGGGATACGCAGTATTTT. Encoded protein: CASSFDQGDTQYF.

The V and J genes are TRBV20-1 and TRBJ2-1; possibly TRBD2 for D (6 bases). The CDR3 has 16 residues. With 0 bases removed from V and 8 bases from J, the gap between germline ends came to 20 bases. CDR1 and CDR2 from the germline V gene are DFQATT and SNEGSKA (reference sequence). The CDR3: CSARDQWRGRGDEQFF. Here the CDR3 DNA reads TGCAGTGCTAGAGATCAGTGGCGGGGCCGTGGGGATGAGCAGTTCTTC.

The genes are TRBV6-5 and TRBJ1-2; TRBD1 matches 9 bases. Germline assignment: CDR1 MNHEY and CDR2 SVGAGI. The CDR3 extends over 17 amino acids. Trimming took 1 base from V and 8 from J; bases not matched to a gene: 14. CDR3 nucleotide sequence: TGTGCCAGCAGTTACTACCGTGCGGACAGGGGAGTTCTAGGCTACACCTTC. Translated, it gives CASSYYRADRGVLGYTF.

The rearrangement uses TRBV5-4 and TRBJ1-2; D is ambiguous. Germline CDR1 and CDR2: SGHNT and YYREEE (reference sequence). Trimming removed 4 bases at V and 8 bases at J, with 18 bases between. The CDR3 spans 14 residues. CDR3 nucleotides: TGTGCCAGCAGCCAGGACCCTTTGCTAAGCGGCTACACCTTC. Amino acids: CASSQDPLLSGYTF.

The CDR3, as DNA: TGTGCCAGCAGGGAACAGGTCCCCATCTACAATGAGCAGTACTTC. The encoded protein is CASREQVPIYNEQYF. The J gene is TRBJ2-5, the V gene TRBV28; possible D gene TRBD1, 5 bases. Trimming shortened V by 6 bases and J by 11 bases, and 25 bases separated the two germline ends. Germline assignment: CDR1 MDHEN and CDR2 SYDVKM. CDR3 length: 15 amino acids.

This CDR3 is CATRARGPNTEAFF. In nucleotides, the CDR3 is TGTGCCACCAGGGCTAGGGGCCCGAACACTGAAGCTTTCTTT. The chain joins TRBV24-1 to TRBJ1-1; D perhaps matches TRBD1 (5 bases). This CDR3 contains 14 residues. Trimming removed 7 bases at V and 1 base at J, with 12 bases between. Germline-derived CDR1 and CDR2 are KGHDR and SFDVKD.

The table lists this clonotype with a few counts. The chain recombines TRBV21-1 with TRBJ2-1; the DNA was not compared with TRBD2, the D call given in the table. TRBV21-1 is a pseudogene segment. The CDR3 loop spans 13 amino acids. For the CDR3, the DNA is TGTGCCGGCAGCAAACGAGGAGGGACTGAGCAGTTCTTC. This sequence encodes CAGSKRGGTEQFF.

The chain carries TRBV6-6 and TRBJ1-5; 7 positions agree with TRBD1. This CDR3 has 16 residues. In germline, CDR1 is MNHNY, CDR2 SVGAGI (reference sequence). The V and J ends lost 2 bases and 2 bases, in that order; junction bases with no gene match: 6. The CDR3 DNA follows: TGTGCCAGCAGTTACCTCAGGGGGGGGGGCAATCAGCCCCAGCATTTT. This codes for CASSYLRGGGNQPQHF.